This entry lists 9 T cell receptor beta chains sequenced from one sample in a study of blood T cell repertoires in COVID-19. Profiled with immunoSEQ multiplex PCR; TCRdb holds only in-frame clones, not every one. Altogether 250,000 or so clones are present, approximately 89% being singletons, with the ten largest covering over 2.5%. Sample: PBMCs or T cells enriched from blood (not recorded which). Receptor source: a woman in her late teens or twenties who had recovered from COVID-19.

The rearrangement uses TRBV11-3 and TRBJ2-1; 7 bases align to TRBD2. The CDR3 has 15 amino acids. Germline values: CDR1 SGHNT, CDR2 YENEEA. The V and J ends lost 1 base and 8 bases, in that order; junction bases with no gene match: 8. CDR3 nucleotides: TGTGCCAGCAGCTTAGTGGCCGGGGGGAAGTATGAGCAGTTCTTC. Translated, it gives CASSLVAGGKYEQFF.

The genes are TRBV11-2 and TRBJ1-1; unclear D gene. The germline V gene has CDR1 SGHAT and CDR2 FQNNGV. V lost 5 bases to trimming and J lost 0 bases, with 19 bases between them. The CDR3 loop spans 17 amino acids. The CDR3 loop reads CASSPLPYILLNTEAFF. CDR3 bases: TGTGCCAGCAGCCCTCTACCGTATATACTTTTGAACACTGAAGCTTTCTTT.

This clone was observed a single time. The chain recombines TRBV27 with TRBJ2-1; 7 bases line up with TRBD2. CDR1 and CDR2 (germline): MNHEY, SMNVEV (reference sequence). V lost 5 bases and J lost 4; bases outside the gene matches: 8. The CDR3 spans 15 residues. DNA for the CDR3: TGTGCCAGCAGTCAAGCGGGGCAGACTTACAATGAGCAGTTCTTC. Protein product: CASSQAGQTYNEQFF.

The sample holds one count of this clone. The genes are TRBV11-2 and TRBJ2-7; D gene unclear. The CDR3 loop spans 13 amino acids. CDR1 is SGHAT, CDR2 FQNNGV, per germline. Trimming left V 1 base short and J 3 bases short, with 7 bases between. The CDR3 loop is CASSLGTSYEQYF. In DNA form, the CDR3 reads TGTGCCAGCAGCTTAGGCACAAGCTACGAGCAGTACTTC.

In this sample, this clone turned up a few times. The gene calls are TRBV15 and TRBJ2-1; 9 bases agree with TRBD2. Germline loops: CDR1 LNHNV, CDR2 YYDKDF (reference sequence). The CDR3 is made up of 14 amino acids. V lost 6 bases and J lost 4; bases outside the gene matches: 4. CDR3 region: CATRELAGYNEQFF. The CDR3 region has the DNA TGTGCCACCAGGGAACTAGCGGGTTACAATGAGCAGTTCTTC.

The chain links TRBV3-1 (or the pseudogene TRBV3-2) to TRBJ2-5; D not certain. Trimming pared 1 base from V and 5 bases from J, leaving 5 bases between. From germline, CDR1 is LGHDT and CDR2 YNNKEL (reference sequence). The CDR3 sequence is 12 residues long. The CDR3 nucleotides are TGTGCCAGCAGCCAAGTGGGCGAGACCCAGTACTTC. Protein: CASSQVGETQYF.

The V and J genes are TRBV7-9 and TRBJ2-5; 8 bases are shared with TRBD1. The V gene's germline CDR1 is SEHNR and CDR2 FQNEAQ (reference sequence). This CDR3 contains 16 residues. The J segment lost 2 bases and the V segment lost 5 bases, leaving 10 bases of the junction unmatched. This CDR3 is CASSPPRNRGQETQYF. As DNA, the CDR3 is TGTGCCAGCAGCCCCCCCCGCAACAGGGGGCAAGAGACCCAGTACTTC.

This sequence joins TRBV4-1 and TRBJ1-2, with 7 positions matching TRBD1. The CDR3 loop spans 15 amino acids. Trimming removed 1 base from V and 5 bases from J; junction bases left unmatched: 7. Germline V CDR1 and CDR2: MGHRA, YSYEKL. This chain's CDR3 is CASSQGSGGKYGYTF. In DNA, the CDR3 is TGCGCCAGCAGCCAAGGTTCAGGGGGAAAGTATGGCTACACCTTC.

The chain combines TRBV21-1 with TRBJ2-3; the D call TRBD2 from the table was never checked on the DNA. TRBV21-1 is designated a pseudogene. This CDR3 is 17 amino acids long. The CDR3 protein is CASSKVGTSGSTDTQYF. As DNA, the CDR3 is TGTGCCAGCAGCAAAGTGGGGACTAGCGGGAGCACAGATACGCAGTATTTT.